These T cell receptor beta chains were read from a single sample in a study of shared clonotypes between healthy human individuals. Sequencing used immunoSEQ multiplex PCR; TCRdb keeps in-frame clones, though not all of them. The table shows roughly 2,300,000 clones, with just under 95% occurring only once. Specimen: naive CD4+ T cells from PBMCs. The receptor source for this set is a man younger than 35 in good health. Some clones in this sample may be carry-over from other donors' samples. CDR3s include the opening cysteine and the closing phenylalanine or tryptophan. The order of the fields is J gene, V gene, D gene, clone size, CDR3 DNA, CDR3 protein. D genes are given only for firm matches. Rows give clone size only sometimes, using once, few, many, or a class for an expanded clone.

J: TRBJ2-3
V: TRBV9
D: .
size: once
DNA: TGTGCCAGCAGCGTAGGGCCCGGGACGTCCAGCGCAGATACGCAGTATTTT
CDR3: CASSVGPGTSSADTQYF

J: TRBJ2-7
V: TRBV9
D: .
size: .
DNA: TGTGCCAGCAGCGTGTCTGGGGGGACAGCGATCTACGAGCAGTACTTC
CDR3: CASSVSGGTAIYEQYF

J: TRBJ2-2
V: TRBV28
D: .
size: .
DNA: TGTGCCAGCAGTTTATCCTCAATTCCTGGCGGGGAGCTGTTTTTT
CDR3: CASSLSSIPGGELFF

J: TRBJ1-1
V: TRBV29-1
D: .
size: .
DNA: TGCAGCGTCGCTACACAGGGTAGTAGTACTGAAGCTTTCTTT
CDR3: CSVATQGSSTEAFF

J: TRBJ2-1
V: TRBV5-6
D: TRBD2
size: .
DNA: TGTGCCAGCAGCTTGAGGGGACTAAGAAATGAGCAGTTCTTC
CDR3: CASSLRGLRNEQFF

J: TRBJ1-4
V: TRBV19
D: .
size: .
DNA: TGTGCCAGTTCGAGAGGGCCCAATGAAAAACTGTTTTTT
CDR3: CASSRGPNEKLFF

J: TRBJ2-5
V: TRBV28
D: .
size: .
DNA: TGTGCCAGCACCCTCGGTGAGACCCAGTACTTC
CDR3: CASTLGETQYF

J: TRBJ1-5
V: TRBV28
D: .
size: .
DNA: TGTGCCAGCAGTTCCCGAGGGGGCAATCAGCCCCAGCATTTT
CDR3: CASSSRGGNQPQHF

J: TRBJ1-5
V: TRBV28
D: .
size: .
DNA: TGTGCCAGCAGCCGTCCGAACCCCGAAGGTAGCAATCAGCCCCAGCATTTT
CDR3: CASSRPNPEGSNQPQHF

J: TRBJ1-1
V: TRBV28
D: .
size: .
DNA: TGTGCCAGCAGGGACCAAAAACAGGCAGACACTGAAGCTTTCTTT
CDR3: CASRDQKQADTEAFF

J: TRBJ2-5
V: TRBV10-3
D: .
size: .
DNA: TGTGCCATCAGTGGCCAGGTCCAAGAGACCCAGTACTTC
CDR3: CAISGQVQETQYF

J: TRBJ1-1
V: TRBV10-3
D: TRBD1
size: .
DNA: TGTGCCATCAGTGAGCCCGGACAGGGGAGGACTGAAGCTTTCTTT
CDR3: CAISEPGQGRTEAFF

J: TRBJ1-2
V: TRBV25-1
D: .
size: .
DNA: TGTGCCAGCAGTGGGATGTATTATGGCTACACCTTC
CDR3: CASSGMYYGYTF

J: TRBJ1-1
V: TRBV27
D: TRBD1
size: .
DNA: TGTGCCAGCAGTGGGCCCGACAGGGTAAAAGCTTTCTTT
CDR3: CASSGPDRVKAFF

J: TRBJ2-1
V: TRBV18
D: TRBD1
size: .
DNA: TGTGCCAGCTCACCAATTCAGGGGGAACGTGAGCAGTTCTTC
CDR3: CASSPIQGEREQFF

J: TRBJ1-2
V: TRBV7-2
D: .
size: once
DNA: TGTGCCAGCAGCTTACAGGGTTACTATGGCTACACCTTC
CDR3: CASSLQGYYGYTF

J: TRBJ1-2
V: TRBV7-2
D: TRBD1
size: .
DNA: TGTGCCAGCAGCTTAGAGGGGGCCGGCCAGGGGGCGCTCTATGGCTACACCTTC
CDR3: CASSLEGAGQGALYGYTF

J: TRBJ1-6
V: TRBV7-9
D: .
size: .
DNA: TGTGCCAGCAGCTCACAGGGCCTACAGATCCACTTT
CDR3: CASSSQGLQIHF

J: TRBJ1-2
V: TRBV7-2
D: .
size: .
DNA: TGTGCCAGCAGCTTAGGAGCACAGGGTGTCCGTGGCTACACCTTC
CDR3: CASSLGAQGVRGYTF

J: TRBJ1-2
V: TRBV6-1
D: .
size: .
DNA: TGTGCCAGCAGTGAAGCGTCCGCGTATGGCTACACCTTC
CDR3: CASSEASAYGYTF

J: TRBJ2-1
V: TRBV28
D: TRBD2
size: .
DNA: TGTGCCAGCAGTTTCTTTAGCGGGAACGACTACAATGAGCAGTTCTTC
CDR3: CASSFFSGNDYNEQFF

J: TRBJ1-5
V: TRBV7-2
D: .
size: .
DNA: TGTGCCAGCAGCTTATGGGGGGCAAATCAGCCCCAGCATTTT
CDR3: CASSLWGANQPQHF

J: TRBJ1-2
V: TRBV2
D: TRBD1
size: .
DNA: TGTGCCAGCAGTGACGAGGGACAGGTACCGAACCACGGCTACACCTTC
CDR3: CASSDEGQVPNHGYTF

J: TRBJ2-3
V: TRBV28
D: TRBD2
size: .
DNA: TGTGCCAGCAGTCCTGGACTAGCGGGGACCCCTTTCGGAGCGCAGTATTTT
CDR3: CASSPGLAGTPFGAQYF

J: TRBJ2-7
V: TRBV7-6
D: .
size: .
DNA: TGTGCCAGCAGCTTATCCCGCTACGAGCAGTACTTC
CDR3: CASSLSRYEQYF

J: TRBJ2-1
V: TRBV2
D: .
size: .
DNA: TGTGCCAGCAGCGACCTCAAGAGCTCCTACAATGAGCAGTTCTTC
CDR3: CASSDLKSSYNEQFF

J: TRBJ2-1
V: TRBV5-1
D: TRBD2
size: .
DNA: TGCGCCAGCAGCTGGGGGCGGGAGGGTAATGAGCAGTTCTTC
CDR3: CASSWGREGNEQFF

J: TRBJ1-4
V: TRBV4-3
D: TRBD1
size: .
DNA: TGCGCCAGCAGCCAAGCCCCCGGGACAGCTCGAGGACTGTTTTTT
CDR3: CASSQAPGTARGLFF

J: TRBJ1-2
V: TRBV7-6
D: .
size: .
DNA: TGTGCCAGCAGCTTAGAAGGTGGCAGGGGTGATGGCTACACCTTC
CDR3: CASSLEGGRGDGYTF

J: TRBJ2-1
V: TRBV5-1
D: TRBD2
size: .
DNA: TGCGCCAGCAGCGGGACCGGACTAGCGGGAGGATACCGCGGCTACAATGAGCAGTTCTTC
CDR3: CASSGTGLAGGYRGYNEQFF

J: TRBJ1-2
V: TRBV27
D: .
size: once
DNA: TGTGCCAGCAGTTCCATGTCAAAAAGAACCAAGGTTAACTATGGCTACACCTTC
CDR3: CASSSMSKRTKVNYGYTF

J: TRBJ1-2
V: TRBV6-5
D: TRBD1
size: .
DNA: TGTGCCAGCAGTTACATACAGGGGGCCTATGGCTACACCTTC
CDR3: CASSYIQGAYGYTF

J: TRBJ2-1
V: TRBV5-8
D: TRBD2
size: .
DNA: TGTGCCAGCAGAAAGGGACTAGCGGGACTAGGGGAGCAGTTCTTC
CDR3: CASRKGLAGLGEQFF

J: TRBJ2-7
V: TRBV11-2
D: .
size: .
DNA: TGTGCCAGCAGCTACCGACGGACCTACGAGCAGTACTTC
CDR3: CASSYRRTYEQYF

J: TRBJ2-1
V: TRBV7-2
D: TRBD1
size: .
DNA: TGTGCCAGCAGCTTACTCCCGGGACAGGGGATAAATGAGCAGTTCTTC
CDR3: CASSLLPGQGINEQFF

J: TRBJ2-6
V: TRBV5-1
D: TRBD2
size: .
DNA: TGCGCCAGCAGCACGGGGGGCTCTGGGGCCAACGTCCTGACTTTC
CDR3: CASSTGGSGANVLTF

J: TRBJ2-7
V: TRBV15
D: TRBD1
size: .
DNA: TGTGCCACCGCCCGCGACAGGGGGAGGTACGAGCAGTACTTC
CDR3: CATARDRGRYEQYF

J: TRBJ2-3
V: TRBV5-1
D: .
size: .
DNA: TGCGCCAGCAGCTTGGACCCGGAGAGCACAGATACGCAGTATTTT
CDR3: CASSLDPESTDTQYF

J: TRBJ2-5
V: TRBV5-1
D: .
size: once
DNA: TGCGCCAGCAGCTTGGCCCTCCGGGAGTATGGGGAAGAGACCCAGTACTTC
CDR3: CASSLALREYGEETQYF

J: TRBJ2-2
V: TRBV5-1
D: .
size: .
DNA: TGCGCCAGCAGCTTGTCGGGGTACGCGAACACCGGGGAGCTGTTTTTT
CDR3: CASSLSGYANTGELFF

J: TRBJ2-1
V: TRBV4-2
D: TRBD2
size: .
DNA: TGTGCCAGCAGCGGTGACGGAGCGGGAGGGCCCAATGAGCAGTTCTTC
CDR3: CASSGDGAGGPNEQFF

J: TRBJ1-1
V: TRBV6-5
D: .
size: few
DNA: TGTGCCAGCACCAGGACCGGGGGCGCTGAAGCTTTCTTT
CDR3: CASTRTGGAEAFF

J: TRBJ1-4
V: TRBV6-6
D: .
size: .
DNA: TGTGCCAGCAGGGCAAGGGGTGCCACTAATGAAAAACTGTTTTTT
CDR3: CASRARGATNEKLFF

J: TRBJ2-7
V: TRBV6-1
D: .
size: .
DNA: TGTGCCAGCAGTGCTCTGAGCTACGAGCAGTACTTC
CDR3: CASSALSYEQYF

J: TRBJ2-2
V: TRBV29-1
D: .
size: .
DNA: TGCAGCGTCGGGACACCGAACACCGGGGAGCTGTTTTTT
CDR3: CSVGTPNTGELFF

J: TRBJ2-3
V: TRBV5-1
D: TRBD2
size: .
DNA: TGCGCCAGCAGCTTGACTGTTAGCGGGAGTGCGGGTACAGATACGCAGTATTTT
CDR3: CASSLTVSGSAGTDTQYF

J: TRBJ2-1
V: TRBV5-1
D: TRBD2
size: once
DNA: TGCGCCAGCAGCGATCAGCGGGGACTCGGAAATGAGCAGTTCTTC
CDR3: CASSDQRGLGNEQFF

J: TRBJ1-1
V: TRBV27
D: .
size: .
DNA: TGTGCCAGCAGTTTTACGGGGGAACTGGAAGCTTTCTTT
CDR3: CASSFTGELEAFF

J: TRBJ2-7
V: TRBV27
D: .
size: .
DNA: TGTGCCAGCAGTGAAGGGGGGGAGCAGTACTTC
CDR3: CASSEGGEQYF

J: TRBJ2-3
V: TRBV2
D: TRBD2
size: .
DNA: TGTGCCGGGCTAGCTACGGGAGGGATCACGGATACGCAGTATTTT
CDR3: CAGLATGGITDTQYF

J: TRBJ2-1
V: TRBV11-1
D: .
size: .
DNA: TGTGCCAGCAGCTTACGGGCCTCACTTCAATACAATGAGCAGTTCTTC
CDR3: CASSLRASLQYNEQFF